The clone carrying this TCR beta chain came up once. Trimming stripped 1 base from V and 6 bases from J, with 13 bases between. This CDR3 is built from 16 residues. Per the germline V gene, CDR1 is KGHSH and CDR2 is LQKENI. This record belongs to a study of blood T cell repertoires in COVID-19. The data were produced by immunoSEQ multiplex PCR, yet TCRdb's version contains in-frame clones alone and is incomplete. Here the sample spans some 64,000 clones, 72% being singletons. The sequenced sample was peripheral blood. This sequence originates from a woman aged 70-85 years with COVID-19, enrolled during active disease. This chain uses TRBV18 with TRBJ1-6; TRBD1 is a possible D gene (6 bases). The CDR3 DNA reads TGTGCCAGCTCACCACGGACAGACCCCCTTAATTCACCCCTCCACTTT. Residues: CASSPRTDPLNSPLHF. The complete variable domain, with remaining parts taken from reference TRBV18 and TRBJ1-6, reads NAGVMQNPRHLVRRRGQEARLRCSPMKGHSHVYWYRQLPEEGLKFMVYLQKENIIDESGMPKERFSAEFPKEGPSILRIQQVVRGDSAAYFCASSPRTDPLNSPLHFGNGTRLTVT.